The clone carrying this T cell receptor beta chain was seen just once. Sequenced by immunoSEQ multiplex PCR; TCRdb stores in-frame clones only, minus some. There are approximately 87,000 clones in the sample; about 88% occur only once, and around 1.3% lies in the top ten. The sample is drawn from a study of control samples from healthy donors and cancer patients. The sequence derives from a woman between 45 and 65 years old in good health. What was sequenced was blood.

CDR3: CASSLGLDQETQYF. As DNA, the CDR3 is TGTGCCAGCAGCTTAGGGTTGGACCAAGAGACCCAGTACTTC. V is TRBV7-2 and J is TRBJ2-5, with D unclear. CDR3 size: 14 residues. V lost 1 base and J lost 0, with 6 bases in between. The germline gives CDR1 SGHTA, CDR2 FQGNSA.